One sample yielded the 27 T cell receptor beta chains listed below, sequenced in a study of T-cell reconstitution after alpha-beta-depleted transplantation in children. Unique molecular identifiers were built into the TCRbeta library. Using its own MiXCR run on the PCR reads, TCRdb lists one record per CDR3 protein. The profile shows over 200,000 distinct CDR3 sequences, 9.5% to 13% of them singletons. Sample: PBMCs, taken before TCRalphabeta/CD19-depleted stem cell transplant. These receptors originate from a child less than two years old with acute myeloid leukemia, due to receive a stem cell transplant.

This clonotype was found many times. CDR3 in DNA: TGCGCCAGCAGCTTGGTAGTGTCTGGGGCCAACGTCCTGACTTTC. Translated, it gives CASSLVVSGANVLTF. The chain links TRBV5-1 to TRBJ2-6; D gene unclear. The CDR3 is made up of 15 amino acids. The germline V gene encodes CDR1 SGHRS and CDR2 YFSETQ. V was pared by 0 bases and J by 1 base, with 5 bases between.

The genes are TRBV6-1 and TRBJ2-3, with D uncertain. The germline V gene has CDR1 MNHNS and CDR2 SASEGT. With 11 bases removed from V and 0 bases from J, the gap between germline ends came to 15 bases. The CDR3 has 14 residues. The CDR3 reads CAGTRARSTDTQYF. The DNA for the CDR3 is TGTGCCGGCACTCGGGCACGGAGCACAGATACGCAGTATTTT.

This clonotype was detected ten times or more. The CDR3 bases are TGTGCCAGCAGATGGACTAGCAGCAGGGTCTTTTTT. This codes for CASRWTSSRVFF. The gene calls are TRBV12-3 or TRBV12-4 and TRBJ2-2; 8 bases align to TRBD2. The CDR3 runs 12 residues. Trimming cost V 6 bases and J 17 bases; bases outside gene matches: 11.

This clonotype was detected ten times or more. This sequence joins TRBV24-1 and TRBJ2-6, with D possibly matching TRBD2 (5 bases). The CDR3 loop spans 14 amino acids. Germline V gene sequence: CDR1 KGHDR, CDR2 SFDVKD. Trimming cost V 11 bases and J 4 bases, with 14 bases left between them. CDR3 protein: CAIKGAKGANVLTF. The CDR3, as DNA: TGTGCCATAAAGGGAGCAAAAGGGGCCAACGTCCTGACTTTC.

This clonotype was seen many times. This chain links TRBV24-1 with TRBJ1-2, with D perhaps TRBD1 (5 bases). In germline, CDR1 is KGHDR, CDR2 SFDVKD. The CDR3 is 15 residues long. V was pared by 1 base and J by 3 bases, with 11 bases between. The CDR3 sequence is CATSDLRDGYYGYTF. The CDR3 DNA reads as TGTGCCACCAGTGATTTAAGGGACGGGTACTATGGCTACACCTTC.

Many counts were recorded for this clonotype. The V call is TRBV20-1, the J call TRBJ2-5; 11 bases match TRBD2. V shed 5 bases and J 3 bases; nucleotides not matched to a gene: 11. Per germline, CDR1 DFQATT and CDR2 SNEGSKA (reference sequence). The CDR3 runs to 16 residues. The CDR3 DNA is TGCAGTGCTGGAACCAGCCCGGGACTAGCGGAAGAGACCCAGTACTTC. Protein: CSAGTSPGLAEETQYF.

This clonotype came up many times. V is TRBV28 and J is TRBJ2-3; 11 bases agree with TRBD2. Germline V CDR1 and CDR2: MDHEN, SYDVKM. This CDR3 spans 15 amino acids. Trimming at V came to 4 bases and at J to 5 bases, leaving 5 bases not matched to a gene. CDR3 nucleotide sequence: TGTGCCAGCAGTTCCATAGCGGGGGGGGGAGATACGCAGTATTTT. Protein sequence: CASSSIAGGGDTQYF.

This clonotype was seen at least ten times. The chain employs TRBV7-2 and TRBJ1-1; D is uncertain. V lost 4 bases and J 7 bases, leaving 13 bases between the germline ends. The CDR3 runs 13 residues. The germline gives CDR1 SGHTA, CDR2 FQGNSA. The CDR3 sequence is CASSSWAGREAFF. Written as DNA, the CDR3 is TGTGCCAGCAGCTCGTGGGCCGGTCGTGAAGCTTTCTTT.

This clonotype was recorded many times. The chain joins TRBV5-5 to TRBJ2-2; 9 bases align to TRBD1. This CDR3 spans 16 amino acids. CDR1 is SGHKS and CDR2 is YYEKEE in the germline V gene (reference sequence). With V trimmed by 0 bases and J by 0 bases, 0 bases remained unmatched. In DNA, the CDR3 is TGTGCCAGCAGCTTGGGGACAGGGGCGAACACCGGGGAGCTGTTTTTT. Translation: CASSLGTGANTGELFF. The full variable domain, rest sourced from reference TRBV5-5 and TRBJ2-2, is DAGVTQSPTHLIKTRGQQVTLRCSPISGHKSVSWYQQVLGQGPQFIFQYYEKEERGRGNFPDRFSARQFPNYSSELNVNALLLGDSALYLCASSLGTGANTGELFFGEGSRLTVL.

This clonotype occurred many times. The chain recombines TRBV5-1 with TRBJ1-1; D remains ambiguous. Germline V lookup: CDR1 SGHRS, CDR2 YFSETQ. Trimming took 0 bases from V and 7 from J, leaving 7 bases between them. The CDR3 extends over 12 amino acids. The chain's CDR3 is CASSLAGSEAFF. The CDR3 DNA reads as TGCGCCAGCAGCTTGGCAGGTAGTGAAGCTTTCTTT.

This clonotype has a count of ten or more. The rearrangement joins TRBV18 to TRBJ2-7; D is unresolved. Trimming shortened V by 1 base and J by 7 bases, and 8 bases separated the two germline ends. The CDR3 has 12 residues. Germline values: CDR1 KGHSH, CDR2 LQKENI. This CDR3 reads CASSPRGSEQYF. CDR3 nucleotide sequence: TGTGCCAGCTCACCACGGGGAAGTGAGCAGTACTTC.

There are many counts of this clonotype. The chain couples TRBV28 to TRBJ1-2, with D unresolved. Per germline, CDR1 MDHEN and CDR2 SYDVKM. V lost 4 bases and J lost 8, with 23 bases in between. CDR3 length: 16 residues. The CDR3 protein is CASSSDASSARRGYTF. The DNA for the CDR3 is TGTGCCAGCAGTTCCGACGCTTCATCTGCTAGACGGGGCTACACCTTC.

This clonotype was picked up a small number of times. V gene TRBV28 combines with J gene TRBJ1-1; unclear D gene. CDR3 length: 14 amino acids. Germline V CDR1 and CDR2: MDHEN, SYDVKM. Deletions cut 5 bases from V and 0 bases from J, with 10 bases between. The CDR3 loop reads CASSKGGMNTEAFF. The CDR3 nucleotides read TGTGCCAGCAGTAAGGGAGGGATGAACACTGAAGCTTTCTTT.

This clonotype was observed a handful of times. The chain uses TRBV7-6 and TRBJ1-4, with unresolved D. Germline loops: CDR1 SGHVS, CDR2 FNYEAQ. Trimming took off 3 bases at V and 7 bases at J, with 15 bases between the two ends. The CDR3 consists of 15 residues. CDR3 DNA: TGTGCCAGCAGCTTTCGGCCCTCCGACGGTGAAAAACTGTTTTTT. Translation: CASSFRPSDGEKLFF.

The chain recombines TRBV5-6 with TRBJ2-3; 9 bases line up with TRBD2. Germline V gene sequence: CDR1 SGHDT, CDR2 YYEEEE. The CDR3 extends over 15 amino acids. V lost 0 bases, J lost 4 bases, and 3 bases stayed unmatched. This chain's CDR3 is CASSLDGGGADTQYF. DNA of the CDR3: TGTGCCAGCAGCTTGGATGGCGGGGGGGCAGATACGCAGTATTTT.

This clonotype was detected ten times or more. The V gene is TRBV6-6, the J gene TRBJ1-2; D remains unclear. CDR3 length: 12 residues. Trimming left V 5 bases short and J 7 bases short, with 11 bases between. Germline V gives CDR1 MNHNY, CDR2 SVGAGI (reference sequence). The CDR3: CASSGDLLGYTF. CDR3 nucleotide sequence: TGTGCCAGCAGTGGAGACCTCCTTGGCTACACCTTC.

This clonotype was found many times. This sequence joins TRBV15 and TRBJ1-5; TRBD1 is a possible D gene (5 bases). The CDR3 runs 16 residues. From germline, CDR1 is LNHNV and CDR2 YYDKDF (reference sequence). The ends were cut back, 0 bases at V and 4 bases at J, with 13 bases in the middle. CDR3 sequence: CATSRDRRGRNQPQHF. CDR3 DNA sequence: TGTGCCACCAGCAGAGATCGTAGGGGCAGAAATCAGCCCCAGCATTTT.

This clonotype has a single count. The chain couples TRBV27 to TRBJ2-1; no clear D gene. The V end was cut by 4 bases, the J end by 0 bases, with 10 bases between. Germline CDR1 reads MNHEY; CDR2 reads SMNVEV (reference sequence). The CDR3 has 15 amino acids. For the CDR3, the DNA is TGTGCCAGCAGTTCAGCGCGGAGCTCCTACAATGAGCAGTTCTTC. This encodes CASSSARSSYNEQFF.

There are many counts of this clonotype. V and J are TRBV6-5 and TRBJ2-1, with D perhaps TRBD2 (5 bases). This CDR3 has 16 residues. CDR1 MNHEY and CDR2 SVGAGI come from the germline V gene. Between the trimmed V and J ends, which lost 1 base and 0 bases, there was a span of 10 bases. DNA of the CDR3: TGTGCCAGCAGTTACTATGCGGGTGGCTCCTACAATGAGCAGTTCTTC. It encodes CASSYYAGGSYNEQFF.

This clonotype was recorded many times. The chain links TRBV29-1 to TRBJ1-4; 7 bases match TRBD1. Looked up from germline, CDR1 is SQVTM and CDR2 is ANQGSEA. With 3 bases clipped from V and 8 bases from J, the junction kept 0 bases outside the gene matches. The CDR3 totals 11 residues. The CDR3 DNA reads as TGCAGCGTTGAGGACAGGGAAAAACTGTTTTTT. It yields the protein CSVEDREKLFF.

This clonotype showed up many times. This CDR3 reads CASSLEVTSNEQFF. In DNA form, the CDR3 reads TGTGCCAGCAGCTTAGAAGTGACTAGCAATGAGCAGTTCTTC. J is TRBJ2-1 and V is TRBV7-7; D might be TRBD2 (6 bases). This CDR3 is 14 amino acids long. V was cut by 1 base and J by 6 bases, with 10 bases left in between. The germline CDR1 and CDR2 sequences are SSHAT and FNYEAQ (reference sequence).

The sample holds many counts of this clonotype. This chain joins TRBV5-6 and TRBJ2-1, with D hard to call. Germline CDR1 and CDR2: SGHDT and YYEEEE. This CDR3 contains 14 residues. The V and J ends lost 4 bases and 4 bases respectively, with 12 bases between them. The DNA of the CDR3 is TGTGCCAGCAGCCGTGGGTCGGCTTACAATGAGCAGTTCTTC. Its protein product is CASSRGSAYNEQFF.

This clonotype was picked up many times. The chain has TRBV11-2 and TRBJ2-5, with D possibly being TRBD1 (5 bases). Germline-derived CDR1 and CDR2 are SGHAT and FQNNGV. The CDR3 extends over 13 amino acids. Trimming removed 2 bases at V and 4 bases at J, with 8 bases between. DNA of the CDR3: TGTGCCAGCAGCTTAAACAGGCGAGAGACCCAGTACTTC. Translated, it gives CASSLNRRETQYF.

As to this clonotype: A read error is possible here, since a much larger clone lies one base away. V gene TRBV10-3 combines with J gene TRBJ2-2; the match to TRBD1 covers 8 bases. This CDR3 region has 15 residues. CDR1 and CDR2 from the germline V gene are ENHRY and SYGVKD. The CDR3, as DNA: TGTGCCACCAGTGCCGGGACAGGCAACACCGGGGAGCTGTTTTTT. It specifies CATSAGTGNTGELFF.

This chain links TRBV7-2 with TRBJ2-4, with TRBD1 matching over 10 bases. The germline V gene encodes CDR1 SGHTA and CDR2 FQGNSA. The CDR3 runs 16 residues. The V gene end was trimmed by 3 bases and the J gene end by 2 bases; junction bases not matched to a gene: 4. The CDR3 sequence is CASSFPGQGPKNIQYF. The CDR3 bases are TGTGCCAGCAGCTTCCCGGGACAGGGGCCCAAAAACATTCAGTACTTC.

This clonotype occurred many times. The CDR3 bases are TGTGCCAGCAGCCCGCACCTGGCCTATGGCTACACCTTC. Protein: CASSPHLAYGYTF. This chain connects TRBV4-2 to TRBJ1-2, with D uncertain. Trimming cost V 4 bases and J 4 bases, with 10 bases left between them. Germline CDR1 and CDR2: LGHNA and YNFKEQ. The CDR3 runs 13 residues.

This clonotype was counted at least ten times. The genes are TRBV12-3 or TRBV12-4 and TRBJ2-7; 11 bases line up with TRBD2. The ends lost 5 bases at V and 6 bases at J; junction bases unmatched: 6. This CDR3 region has 14 residues. The CDR3 loop reads CASSPTSGSLEQYF. CDR3 DNA sequence: TGTGCCAGCAGTCCTACTAGCGGGAGCCTCGAGCAGTACTTC.